A selection of T cell receptor beta chains follows, all from one sample in a study of Japanese encephalitis immunity and Zika vaccine responses. One entry per CDR3 protein, called by TCRdb with MiXCR from the 5' RACE reads. The table lists around 1,000 distinct CDR3 sequences, around 3.2% of them singletons. The source material was antigen-activated CD4+ T cells from blood, cultured, sampled during a Zika inactivated vaccine study. These receptors came from an adult man who received an inactivated Zika virus vaccine. The CDR3 runs from the conserved cysteine through the conserved F or W. D genes are given only for firm matches. For some rows the clone size is stated as once, few or many, or as a class when expanded; others skip it.

TGTGCCAGCAGCTCCCCCCCAGGGGACGAGACCCAGTACTTC	CASSSPPGDETQYF	TRBV7-3	TRBJ2-5	medium-sized	NA	14
TGTGCCAGCAGCCTAGGGACAGGGGGCCAAGAGACCCAGTACTTC	CASSLGTGGQETQYF	TRBV11-2	TRBJ2-5	many	TRBD1	15
TGTGCCAGCAGCTCTGGGGGGTCAACTAATGAAAAACTGTTTTTT	CASSSGGSTNEKLFF	TRBV5-4	TRBJ1-4	medium-sized	NA	15
TGCGCCAGCAGCGAGGGACAGTACCCTATGGGCTACACCTTC	CASSEGQYPMGYTF	TRBV5-1	TRBJ1-2	medium-sized	TRBD1	14
TGTGCCAGCAGCCCGCCCGGGACAGGGGGTCCCCGGCCATATTCACCCCTCCACTTT	CASSPPGTGGPRPYSPLHF	TRBV5-6	TRBJ1-6	many	TRBD1	19
TGTGCCAGCTCCCACGGGGTTAACAAAGCGAACACTGAAGCTTTCTTT	CASSHGVNKANTEAFF	TRBV18	TRBJ1-1	large	NA	16
TGTGCCAGCAGTTCTTTACACATTCAGTACTTC	CASSSLHIQYF	TRBV6-2/TRBV6-3	TRBJ2-4	many	NA	11
TGTGCCAGCAGAACGGTGAACACTGAAGCTTTCTTT	CASRTVNTEAFF	TRBV3-1	TRBJ1-1	medium-sized	NA	12
TGTGCCAGCAGACCAGGGACAGGGGGCGAGGATACGCAGTATTTT	CASRPGTGGEDTQYF	TRBV7-9	TRBJ2-3	medium-sized	TRBD1	15
TGTGCCAGCAGTTTCATTGAGCAGGGGGCTTATGGAAACACCATATATTTT	CASSFIEQGAYGNTIYF	TRBV25-1	TRBJ1-3	medium-sized	TRBD1	17
TGCAGTGCTAGAGATCTACAGGGCGGGGAGACCCAGTACTTC	CSARDLQGGETQYF	TRBV20-1	TRBJ2-5	medium-sized	NA	14
TGTGCCAGCAGCCCTATGGCGGGGGGTACCTACGAGCAGTACTTC	CASSPMAGGTYEQYF	TRBV7-2	TRBJ2-7	medium-sized	TRBD2	15
TGTGCCAGCAGCGAACAGGGCCTCATGAACACTGAAGCTTTCTTT	CASSEQGLMNTEAFF	TRBV7-2	TRBJ1-1	large	NA	15
TGCGCCAGCAGCCAAGATGCGGGGGGAGTTAATCAGCCCCAGCATTTT	CASSQDAGGVNQPQHF	TRBV4-1	TRBJ1-5	medium-sized	NA	16
TGTGCCAGCAGCTCAAGCGGGGGGCTCCCAGAGACCCAGTACTTC	CASSSSGGLPETQYF	TRBV7-7	TRBJ2-5	many	TRBD2	15
TGTGCCAGCAGACAAGGACAGGGAAACGAGCAGTACTTC	CASRQGQGNEQYF	TRBV7-2	TRBJ2-7	medium-sized	TRBD1	13
TGTGCCAGCAGCTTAGGGTGGGAAGCTTTCTTT	CASSLGWEAFF	TRBV7-8	TRBJ1-1	medium-sized	NA	11
TGTGCCAGCAGTACCTCCCCTGGGGGGAGGACAGATACGCAGTATTTT	CASSTSPGGRTDTQYF	TRBV27	TRBJ2-3	medium-sized	NA	16
TGTGCCAGCAGCCCGACAGGGGAAGGGGAAAAACTGTTTTTT	CASSPTGEGEKLFF	TRBV3-1	TRBJ1-4	large	TRBD1	14
TGTGCCAGCAGCTACCGCCCCCCGGGACAGGGTGGAAACACCATATATTTT	CASSYRPPGQGGNTIYF	TRBV11-2	TRBJ1-3	medium-sized	TRBD1	17
TGTGCCAGCAGCTTTGGGACGGCTTATCAGCCCCAGCATTTT	CASSFGTAYQPQHF	TRBV5-6	TRBJ1-5	large	NA	14
TGTGCCAGCAGTTACGGGGCAGGACCCTCTGGGGCCAACGTCCTGACTTTC	CASSYGAGPSGANVLTF	TRBV6-2/TRBV6-3	TRBJ2-6	NA	NA	17
TGTGCCACCAGTCTAGAGCCGGCCTATGGCTACACCTTC	CATSLEPAYGYTF	TRBV15	TRBJ1-2	many	NA	13